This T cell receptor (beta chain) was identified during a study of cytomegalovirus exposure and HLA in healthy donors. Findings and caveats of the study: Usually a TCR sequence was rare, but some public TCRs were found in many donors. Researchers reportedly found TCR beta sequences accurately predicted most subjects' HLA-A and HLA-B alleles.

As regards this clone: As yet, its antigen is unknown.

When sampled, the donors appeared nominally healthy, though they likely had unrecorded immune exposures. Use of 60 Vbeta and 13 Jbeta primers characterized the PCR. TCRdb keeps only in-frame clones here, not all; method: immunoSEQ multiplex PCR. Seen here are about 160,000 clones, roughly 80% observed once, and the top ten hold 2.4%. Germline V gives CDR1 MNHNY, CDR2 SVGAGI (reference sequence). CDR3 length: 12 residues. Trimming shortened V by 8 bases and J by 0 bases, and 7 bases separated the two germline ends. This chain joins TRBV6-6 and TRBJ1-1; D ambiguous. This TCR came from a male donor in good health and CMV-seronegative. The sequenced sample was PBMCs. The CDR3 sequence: CASYGLNTEAFF. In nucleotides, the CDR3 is TGTGCCAGCTACGGGTTGAACACTGAAGCTTTCTTT.